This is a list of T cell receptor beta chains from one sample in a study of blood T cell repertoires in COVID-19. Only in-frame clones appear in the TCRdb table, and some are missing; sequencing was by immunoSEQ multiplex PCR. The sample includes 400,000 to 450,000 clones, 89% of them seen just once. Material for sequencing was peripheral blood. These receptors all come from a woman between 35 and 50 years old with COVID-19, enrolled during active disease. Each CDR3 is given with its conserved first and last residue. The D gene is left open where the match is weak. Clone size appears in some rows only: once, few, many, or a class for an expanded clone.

CASARLGTSGTGQETQYF	TGTGCCAGCGCGAGACTCGGGACTAGCGGGACTGGGCAAGAGACCCAGTACTTC	TRBD2	.	TRBV13	TRBJ2-5
CASSYSGVGGELAFF	TGTGCCAGCAGTTACTCAGGGGTTGGGGGGGAATTGGCTTTCTTT	.	few	TRBV6-5	TRBJ1-1
CASSPSVNYGYTF	TGCGCCAGCAGCCCGTCTGTAAACTATGGCTACACCTTC	.	.	TRBV5-1	TRBJ1-2
CASRIRADGAPYEQYF	TGTGCCAGCAGAATACGAGCCGATGGGGCCCCCTACGAGCAGTACTTC	.	.	TRBV27	TRBJ2-7
CASSLKQGNTEAFF	TGTGCCAGCTCGCTTAAACAGGGGAACACTGAAGCTTTCTTT	.	.	TRBV18	TRBJ1-1
CASSFPGANEKLFF	TGTGCCAGCAGCTTTCCTGGGGCAAATGAAAAACTGTTTTTT	.	.	TRBV5-8	TRBJ1-4
CSVDRGNTEAFF	TGCAGCGTTGACAGGGGGAACACTGAAGCTTTCTTT	.	.	TRBV29-1	TRBJ1-1
CASSAGGITNEKLFF	TGTGCCAGTAGCGCAGGGGGCATAACTAATGAAAAACTGTTTTTT	TRBD1	.	TRBV19	TRBJ1-4
CASGFSPTSSTDTQYF	TGTGCTAGTGGTTTCTCCCCGACTAGCAGCACAGATACGCAGTATTTT	TRBD2	.	TRBV12-5	TRBJ2-3
CASSSTVGTANSPLHF	TGCGCCAGCAGCTCTACGGTTGGGACAGCTAATTCACCCCTCCACTTT	TRBD1	.	TRBV5-1	TRBJ1-6
CARTDGGVTNYGYTF	TGTGCCAGGACAGACGGGGGAGTTACTAACTATGGCTACACCTTC	.	.	TRBV21-1	TRBJ1-2
CASIPSSYNEQFF	TGTGCCAGCATCCCGAGCTCCTACAATGAGCAGTTCTTC	.	.	TRBV2	TRBJ2-1
CATRQGVDTEAFF	TGTGCCACCCGGCAGGGGGTTGACACTGAAGCTTTCTTT	TRBD1	.	TRBV19	TRBJ1-1
CASSERTGVHYGYTF	TGTGCCAGCAGCGAAAGGACAGGGGTTCACTATGGCTACACCTTC	TRBD1	.	TRBV9	TRBJ1-2
CASSLGPRDNSPLHF	TGTGCCAGCAGCTTGGGGCCTCGGGATAATTCACCCCTCCACTTT	.	.	TRBV5-4	TRBJ1-6
CASSFNNQPQHF	TGTGCCAGCAGCTTCAACAATCAGCCCCAGCATTTT	.	.	TRBV5-5	TRBJ1-5
CASSLKLGLLAGSTYEQYF	TGTGCCAGCAGTTTAAAATTGGGGTTACTAGCGGGTTCTACCTACGAGCAGTACTTC	TRBD2	.	TRBV28	TRBJ2-7
CASSEFEQGLMELFF	TGTGCCAGCAGTGAATTCGAACAGGGGCTCATGGAACTGTTTTTT	TRBD1	.	TRBV2	TRBJ1-4
CASSYGDRGFADTQYF	TGTGCCAGCAGCTACGGCGACAGGGGGTTCGCAGATACGCAGTATTTT	TRBD1	.	TRBV7-9	TRBJ2-3
CASSLFRDNEKLFF	TGTGCCAGCAGTTTGTTCAGGGATAATGAAAAACTGTTTTTT	.	.	TRBV28	TRBJ1-4
CASRQTGWGTDTQYF	TGTGCCAGCAGGCAAACAGGGTGGGGAACAGATACGCAGTATTTT	.	.	TRBV7-2	TRBJ2-3
CASSLRGTGELFF	TGTGCCAGCAGTTTACGGGGGACCGGGGAGCTGTTTTTT	.	.	TRBV12-3/TRBV12-4	TRBJ2-2
CASSRGQGNTEAFF	TGCGCCAGCAGCCGCGGACAGGGGAACACTGAAGCTTTCTTT	TRBD1	.	TRBV5-1	TRBJ1-1
CASSLARPGGNTIYF	TGTGCCAGCAGCTTAGCGCGTCCGGGGGGAAACACCATATATTTT	.	.	TRBV7-2	TRBJ1-3
CASSSVKTGQPQHF	TGTGCCAGCAGCTCCGTTAAAACAGGGCAGCCCCAGCATTTT	.	.	TRBV5-5	TRBJ1-5
CASSSGGAGRTEAFF	TGTGCCAGCAGTTCAGGAGGGGCCGGGAGGACTGAAGCTTTCTTT	.	.	TRBV6-2/TRBV6-3	TRBJ1-1
CSASTGSDTQYF	TGCAGTGCTAGTACGGGATCAGATACGCAGTATTTT	.	.	TRBV20-1	TRBJ2-3
CASSAAGFEETQYF	TGTGCCAGCAGCGCGGCAGGGTTTGAAGAGACCCAGTACTTC	.	.	TRBV7-3	TRBJ2-5
CAWSVTVNTEAFF	TGTGCCTGGAGTGTAACAGTGAACACTGAAGCTTTCTTT	.	.	TRBV30	TRBJ1-1
CASQNLGQGGEQFF	TGTGCCAGTCAGAACTTGGGACAGGGAGGTGAGCAGTTCTTC	TRBD1	once	TRBV11-1	TRBJ2-1
CASSLGLLAGVTTGELFF	TGTGCCAGCAGCTTAGGTCTACTAGCGGGAGTTACCACCGGGGAGCTGTTTTTT	TRBD2	.	TRBV7-3	TRBJ2-2
CASRAGQGRGYTF	TGTGCCAGCAGGGCAGGACAGGGAAGGGGCTACACCTTC	TRBD1	.	TRBV6-5	TRBJ1-2
CASSPRPGQFRNTIYF	TGTGCCAGCAGCCCCCGGCCAGGACAGTTTCGAAACACCATATATTTT	.	.	TRBV7-2	TRBJ1-3
CASSFDAGGYETQYF	TGTGCCAGCAGCTTCGATGCGGGAGGGTACGAGACCCAGTACTTC	TRBD2	.	TRBV5-4	TRBJ2-5
CASSSLAGRETQYF	TGTGCCAGCAGCTCCTTAGCGGGAAGGGAGACCCAGTACTTC	TRBD2	.	TRBV5-5	TRBJ2-5
CASRGGGASEDTQYF	TGTGCCAGCAGGGGCGGGGGGGCCTCAGAAGATACGCAGTATTTT	TRBD2	.	TRBV6-4	TRBJ2-3
CASRVGVGYGYTF	TGTGCCAGCAGGGTCGGGGTAGGCTATGGCTACACCTTC	.	.	TRBV28	TRBJ1-2
CASSSTSGTEAFF	TGCGCCAGCAGCTCAACCTCGGGGACTGAAGCTTTCTTT	.	.	TRBV5-1	TRBJ1-1
CASSFSSGQGGNTIYF	TGTGCCAGCAGCTTTAGTTCGGGACAGGGCGGAAACACCATATATTTT	TRBD1	.	TRBV7-8	TRBJ1-3
CASSYLTDRTSPLHF	TGTGCCAGCAGTTACCTAACGGACAGGACATCACCCCTCCACTTT	TRBD1	.	TRBV6-2/TRBV6-3	TRBJ1-6
CASSQAKTSSSYNEQFF	TGTGCCAGCAGCCAAGCTAAGACTAGCAGCTCCTACAATGAGCAGTTCTTC	TRBD2	.	TRBV3-1/TRBV3-2	TRBJ2-1
CASGLLGGWNSPLHF	TGTGCCAGCGGCCTTTTAGGAGGGTGGAATTCACCCCTCCACTTT	.	.	TRBV27	TRBJ1-6
CASSQVTGTLGGNTIYF	TGTGCCAGCAGCCAAGTAACAGGCACTTTGGGGGGAAACACCATATATTTT	.	.	TRBV3-1/TRBV3-2	TRBJ1-3
CASSLGPGGEAFF	TGTGCCAGCAGTTTAGGACCAGGGGGAGAAGCTTTCTTT	TRBD1	.	TRBV7-2	TRBJ1-1
CASSGNGNTIYF	TGTGCCAGCAGCGGTAATGGAAACACCATATATTTT	.	.	TRBV9	TRBJ1-3
CASADTGTGKDQETQYF	TGTGCTAGTGCCGACACCGGGACAGGGAAAGACCAAGAGACCCAGTACTTC	TRBD1	.	TRBV12-5	TRBJ2-5
CASSPMVRGDTEAFF	TGTGCCAGCAGCCCCATGGTCAGGGGAGACACTGAAGCTTTCTTT	.	.	TRBV7-3	TRBJ1-1
CASSLVGAGGRTNEKLFF	TGTGCCAGCAGTTTAGTCGGGGCAGGGGGACGAACTAATGAAAAACTGTTTTTT	TRBD1	.	TRBV28	TRBJ1-4
CASRGQAEYYGYTF	TGTGCCAGCAGGGGACAGGCGGAGTACTATGGCTACACCTTC	TRBD1	.	TRBV6-5	TRBJ1-2
CATSKRVRDKNTGELFF	TGTGCCACCAGCAAGAGGGTACGGGACAAAAACACCGGGGAGCTGTTTTTT	.	.	TRBV15	TRBJ2-2
CASSKGAGSPLHF	TGTGCCAGCAGCAAAGGGGCTGGGTCACCCCTCCACTTT	.	.	TRBV12-3/TRBV12-4	TRBJ1-6
CASRHRDRFSYEQYF	TGTGCCAGCAGACACAGGGACAGGTTCTCCTACGAGCAGTACTTC	TRBD1	.	TRBV6-5	TRBJ2-7
CASSFGVSSYGYTF	TGTGCCAGCAGTTTCGGAGTATCAAGTTATGGCTACACCTTC	.	.	TRBV27	TRBJ1-2
CASSSRQALNEKLFF	TGTGCCAGTAGTTCTCGACAGGCCCTTAATGAAAAACTGTTTTTT	.	.	TRBV19	TRBJ1-4
CASSPPGRRGNQPQHF	TGTGCCAGCTCACCACCGGGTCGAAGGGGGAATCAGCCCCAGCATTTT	.	once	TRBV18	TRBJ1-5